This is a list of T cell receptor beta chains from one sample in a study of molecular identifiers for immune sequencing clone quantification. TCRdb passed the PCR reads through MiXCR, listing each CDR3 protein once. The data contain about half a million distinct CDR3 sequences, about a fifth of them singletons. The specimen was naive CD8+ T cells from blood, with Jurkat cell RNA spiked in. These receptors were obtained from a human donor in good health. Some libraries in this study had Jurkat cell RNA spiked in. Both conserved end residues are part of each CDR3. D genes are given only for firm matches. Part of the rows lack a size; the others show once, few, many or a class for expanded clones.

size,length,D,J,V,DNA,CDR3
many,16,TRBD1,TRBJ2-5,TRBV3-1,TGTGCCAGCAGCCAATACAGGGGTAGGGCGCAAGAGACCCAGTACTTC,CASSQYRGRAQETQYF
many,16,TRBD2,TRBJ2-3,TRBV7-9,TGTGCCAGCAGCCCCGAGGGGCGGGAGGTAACAGATACGCAGTATTTT,CASSPEGREVTDTQYF
many,15,TRBD2,TRBJ2-3,TRBV9,TGTGCCAGCAGCCGTAGCGGGGCAAGCACAGATACGCAGTATTTT,CASSRSGASTDTQYF
NA,13,NA,TRBJ2-7,TRBV29-1,TGCAACGTTGTCGGGCAGGGTGGGTACGAGCAGTACTTC,CNVVGQGGYEQYF
NA,14,TRBD2,TRBJ2-1,TRBV29-1,TGCAGCGTGGGAACTAGCGGGAAGCGAAATGAGCAGTTCTTC,CSVGTSGKRNEQFF
few,13,NA,TRBJ1-1,TRBV10-1,TGCGCCAGCAGGCCGGGGACATCCACTGAAGCTTTCTTT,CASRPGTSTEAFF
many,14,NA,TRBJ2-5,TRBV7-9,TGTGCCAGCAGCCAAAGGGGGTACCAAGAGACCCAGTACTTC,CASSQRGYQETQYF
many,15,NA,TRBJ2-3,TRBV20-1,TGCAGTGCTAGAGATCCGTGGCGAGGCACAGATACGCAGTATTTT,CSARDPWRGTDTQYF
NA,13,NA,TRBJ1-5,TRBV5-6,TGTGCCAGCAGCCTTACTTACAATCAGCCCCAGCATTTT,CASSLTYNQPQHF
NA,14,TRBD1,TRBJ2-7,TRBV27,TGTGCCAGCAGTCCACAGGGGGCAGGTCACGAGCAGTACTTC,CASSPQGAGHEQYF
many,14,NA,TRBJ2-3,TRBV5-4,TGTGCCAGCAGCTCGGAGGGGGCTATGGATACGCAGTATTTT,CASSSEGAMDTQYF
few,11,NA,TRBJ2-1,TRBV29-1,TGCAGCGGCGGTCTAGACAATGAGCAGTTCTTC,CSGGLDNEQFF
many,18,NA,TRBJ1-6,TRBV7-2,TGTGCCAGCAGCTTAGACCCCTGGAGGACCGATCTTAATTCACCCCTCCACTTT,CASSLDPWRTDLNSPLHF
few,14,NA,TRBJ1-1,TRBV27,TGTGCCAGCAGCGCGGCTACAGTGAACACTGAAGCTTTCTTT,CASSAATVNTEAFF
once,15,NA,TRBJ2-5,TRBV27,TGTGCCAGCAGTTTATCAGGGAACCCCCAAGAGACCCAGTACTTC,CASSLSGNPQETQYF
few,17,TRBD2,TRBJ2-3,TRBV4-2,TGTGCCAGCAGCCAAGATCTAGCGGGAGGGCCAACGGATACGCAGTATTTT,CASSQDLAGGPTDTQYF
many,14,NA,TRBJ2-3,TRBV9,TGTGCCAGCAGCGCCCTGGGCCTAGGAGATACGCAGTATTTT,CASSALGLGDTQYF
few,15,NA,TRBJ1-3,TRBV3-1,TGTGCCAGCAGCCAAGATGACAGCTCTGGAAACACCATATATTTT,CASSQDDSSGNTIYF
many,13,NA,TRBJ2-7,TRBV3-1,TGTGCCAGCAGCCAAGATTACTCCTACGAGCAGTACTTC,CASSQDYSYEQYF
many,16,NA,TRBJ1-4,TRBV14,TGTGCCAGCAGCTCCTACGGGCCTGCAACTAATGAAAAACTGTTTTTT,CASSSYGPATNEKLFF
many,17,TRBD2,TRBJ2-3,TRBV4-2,TGTGCCAGCAGCCAGATGGAAACCAGCGGGGTTACAGATACGCAGTATTTT,CASSQMETSGVTDTQYF
many,19,NA,TRBJ2-6,TRBV28,TGTGCCAGCAGTTTAGTTGATGGCGGGATAAGCTCTGGGGCCAACGTCCTGACTTTC,CASSLVDGGISSGANVLTF
NA,13,TRBD2,TRBJ2-7,TRBV7-9,TGTGCCAGCAGGGTAGCGGGAGTCTACGAGCAGTACTTC,CASRVAGVYEQYF
NA,16,TRBD2,TRBJ2-1,TRBV4-3,TGCGCCAGCAGCCAAGATGCTAGCGGGGTATACAATGAGCAGTTCTTC,CASSQDASGVYNEQFF
few,13,NA,TRBJ2-5,TRBV27,TGTGCCAGCAGTTTTAACGCCCAAGAGACCCAGTACTTC,CASSFNAQETQYF
NA,15,TRBD2,TRBJ2-1,TRBV4-1,TGCGCCAGCAGCCAAGCCCGGGGACTAGTCAATGAGCAGTTCTTC,CASSQARGLVNEQFF
many,15,TRBD2,TRBJ2-3,TRBV7-2,TGTGCCAGCAGCTTAGAAGGACTAGCGTCAGATACGCAGTATTTT,CASSLEGLASDTQYF
many,14,TRBD2,TRBJ2-7,TRBV7-9,TGTGCCAGCAGCTCTACTAGCGGGAGTAACGAGCAGTACTTC,CASSSTSGSNEQYF
NA,16,NA,TRBJ2-1,TRBV5-8,TGTGCCAGCAGCCCACAGACCCGACCCTCCTACAATGAGCAGTTCTTC,CASSPQTRPSYNEQFF
many,19,TRBD1,TRBJ2-5,TRBV6-2/TRBV6-3,TGTGCCAGCAATACTCAACCTTACAGGGGAATTTTCCGGCAAGAGACCCAGTACTTC,CASNTQPYRGIFRQETQYF
few,16,TRBD1,TRBJ1-1,TRBV12-3/TRBV12-4,TGTGCCAGCAGTCCCCAGGTCGGGACAGAGAACACTGAAGCTTTCTTT,CASSPQVGTENTEAFF
few,12,NA,TRBJ2-2,TRBV28,TGTGCCAGCAGTCCGACTAGCGGGGAGCTGTTTTTT,CASSPTSGELFF
few,15,TRBD1,TRBJ2-5,TRBV13,TGTGCCAGCAGCGGCGCCGGGACAGGGGGATGGACCCAGTACTTC,CASSGAGTGGWTQYF
NA,17,NA,TRBJ2-6,TRBV7-9,TGTGCCAGCAGCTCTGAGGGCGGATACTCTGAGGCCAACGTCCTGACTTTC,CASSSEGGYSEANVLTF
few,13,TRBD2,TRBJ2-7,TRBV7-9,TGTGCCAGCAGCCCAACGGGGACTATCGAGCAGTACTTC,CASSPTGTIEQYF
NA,15,TRBD2,TRBJ2-3,TRBV12-5,TGTGCTAGTGGTAATAGCGGGAGCGGGTTCGACACGCAGTATTTT,CASGNSGSGFDTQYF
NA,14,TRBD2,TRBJ2-1,TRBV5-5,TGTGCCAGCAGCTTGTGGGGGGGTCTCCCAGAGCAGTTCTTC,CASSLWGGLPEQFF
NA,14,NA,TRBJ2-5,TRBV18,TGTGCCAGCTCACCCTCGACAATCCAAGAGACCCAGTACTTC,CASSPSTIQETQYF
NA,14,NA,TRBJ1-1,TRBV12-3/TRBV12-4,TGTGCCAGCAGTTTTTACAGGGCGAACACTGAAGCTTTCTTT,CASSFYRANTEAFF
NA,13,NA,TRBJ1-1,TRBV7-9,TGTGCCAGCAGCTTACTAAGTCTTCCTCAAGCTTTCTTT,CASSLLSLPQAFF
many,15,TRBD2,TRBJ2-5,TRBV4-1,TGCGCCAGCAGCCAAGTGGGGGGGGTGAAAGAGACCCAGTACTTC,CASSQVGGVKETQYF
many,13,NA,TRBJ2-5,TRBV12-3/TRBV12-4,TGTGCCAGCAGTCCCAGTGGGCCTGAGACCCAGTACTTC,CASSPSGPETQYF
many,15,TRBD1,TRBJ1-5,TRBV4-3,TGCGCCAGCAGCCAAGGGACAGGGGGAAATCAGCCCCAGCATTTT,CASSQGTGGNQPQHF
NA,15,NA,TRBJ2-7,TRBV4-3,TGCGCCAGCAGCCCATCCCACCCATCCGGACGGGAGCAGTACTTC,CASSPSHPSGREQYF
NA,13,NA,TRBJ2-1,TRBV20-1,TGCAGTGCTAGAACCGGGACACCCAATGAGCAGTTCTTC,CSARTGTPNEQFF
many,17,NA,TRBJ2-3,TRBV4-3,TGCGCCAGCAGCCAAGGCCTTGGCGGCCCTACCCCAGATACGCAGTATTTT,CASSQGLGGPTPDTQYF
NA,18,TRBD1,TRBJ1-3,TRBV27,TGTGCCAGCAGTTTCCGTGGGACAGGGGGTTACGCTGGAAACACCATATATTTT,CASSFRGTGGYAGNTIYF
many,19,TRBD1,TRBJ1-5,TRBV5-6,TGTGCCAGCAGCAGATTGGCCGGGACAGCTGACTACTACAATCAGCCCCAGCATTTT,CASSRLAGTADYYNQPQHF
NA,13,NA,TRBJ2-1,TRBV10-1,TGCGCCGGAACGGATTGTTCCTACAATGAGCAGTTCTTC,CAGTDCSYNEQFF
few,15,TRBD1,TRBJ2-7,TRBV6-2/TRBV6-3,TGTGCCAGCAGTGCCCCGGGACAGGCCAACTACGAGCAGTACTTC,CASSAPGQANYEQYF
NA,13,NA,TRBJ1-6,TRBV7-6,TGTGCCGGCAGCTTAGCTGGTGGGGGGCCCCTCCACTTT,CAGSLAGGGPLHF
few,12,NA,TRBJ1-2,TRBV7-9,TGTGCCAGCAGCCAGAACCAGATGGGCTACACCTTC,CASSQNQMGYTF
NA,14,NA,TRBJ2-1,TRBV7-9,TGTGCCAGCAGCTTAGTTGGGACCACCAATGAGCAGTTCTTC,CASSLVGTTNEQFF
many,14,TRBD1,TRBJ1-5,TRBV27,TGTGCCAGTTCTCCCCGGGACAGGGATCAGCCCCAGCATTTT,CASSPRDRDQPQHF
NA,14,NA,TRBJ2-1,TRBV5-1,TGCGCCAGCAGCTCTCCCCCCGGGGACAATGAGCAGTTCTTC,CASSSPPGDNEQFF
NA,15,NA,TRBJ1-5,TRBV18,TGTGCCAGCTCACCTCCCGGGCCAGGGAGTCAGCCCCAGCATTTT,CASSPPGPGSQPQHF
NA,14,NA,TRBJ2-7,TRBV30,TGTGCCTGGAGTCTTACGGGACACCCCTACGAGCAGTACTTC,CAWSLTGHPYEQYF